Below, 28 T cell receptor beta chains from the same sample are listed, as sequenced in a study of shared clonotypes between healthy human individuals. Produced via immunoSEQ multiplex PCR; TCRdb's table is partial and in-frame only. In the table there are about 2.3 million clones, less than 95% of which are singletons. Sequencing used naive CD4+ T cells from PBMCs. Stated subset: CD45RA+ positively selected. Receptors originate from a man aged 18 to 29 in good health. Some clones in this sample may be carry-over from other donors' samples.

This clone occurred once. The rearrangement links TRBV9 to TRBJ2-7; D ambiguous. The CDR3 is 15 residues long. The germline gives CDR1 SGDLS, CDR2 YYNGEE. V lost 0 bases and J 6 bases, leaving 16 bases between the germline ends. As DNA, the CDR3 is TGTGCCAGCAGCGTAGCCCCCCTGGAAGGCTCCGAGCAGTACTTC. Protein product: CASSVAPLEGSEQYF.

This clone came up once. V usage is TRBV7-3 and J usage is TRBJ2-1, with 7 positions matching TRBD1. V lost 0 bases and J lost 0; bases outside the gene matches: 8. The CDR3 has 18 residues. CDR1 and CDR2 from the germline V gene are SGHTA and FQGTGA. CDR3 region: CASSLTGGRGSSYNEQFF. The CDR3 DNA sequence: TGTGCCAGCAGCTTAACAGGCGGCAGGGGGTCCTCCTACAATGAGCAGTTCTTC.

As for this clone: Within the sample, other DNA sequences also encode this same CDR3. V usage is TRBV30 and J usage is TRBJ1-5, with D unresolved. V was trimmed by 0 bases and J by 6 bases, leaving 12 bases between them. The germline CDR1 and CDR2 sequences are GTSNPN and SVGIG (reference sequence). The CDR3 extends over 14 amino acids. The CDR3: CAWSVSRGRQPQHF. The DNA for the CDR3 is TGTGCCTGGAGTGTGTCCCGGGGTCGTCAGCCCCAGCATTTT.

The rearrangement uses TRBV19 and TRBJ1-5; 8 bases fit TRBD1. V was pared by 4 bases and J by 4 bases, with 6 bases of the junction left unmatched. The CDR3 contains 15 residues. CDR1 and CDR2 from the germline V gene are LNHDA and SQIVND (reference sequence). The CDR3 coding sequence is TGTGCCAGTAGTACAAACAGGGGGGGAAATCAGCCCCAGCATTTT. This codes for CASSTNRGGNQPQHF. Using reference TRBV19 and TRBJ1-5 for the parts outside the CDR3, the full variable domain is DGGITQSPKYLFRKEGQNVTLSCEQNLNHDAMYWYRQDPGQGLRLIYYSQIVNDFQKGDIAEGYSVSREKKESFPLTVTSAQKNPTAFYLCASSTNRGGNQPQHFGDGTRLSIL.

J is TRBJ2-2 and V is TRBV14; TRBD2 aligns across 7 bases. J gave up 6 bases and V 3 bases, and 10 bases lay outside the gene matches. Germline CDR1 and CDR2: SGHDN and FVKESK. This CDR3 is built from 16 residues. CDR3 in DNA: TGTGCCAGCAGCCACGACCTACGCCGGGGGGCCGGGGAGCTGTTTTTT. Its protein product is CASSHDLRRGAGELFF.

V is TRBV5-8 and J is TRBJ2-7, with D perhaps TRBD2 (6 bases). This CDR3 has 15 residues. Trimming took off 1 base at V and 3 bases at J, with 14 bases between the two ends. Per germline, CDR1 SGHTS and CDR2 YDEGEE. This CDR3 is CASSLSPGLLYEQYF. The DNA for the CDR3 is TGTGCCAGCAGCTTGAGCCCGGGACTCCTCTACGAGCAGTACTTC.

The V gene is TRBV7-9, the J gene TRBJ2-5, with 8 bases identical to TRBD1. The CDR3 is 14 residues long. CDR1 and CDR2 from the germline V gene are SEHNR and FQNEAQ (reference sequence). V was pared by 2 bases and J by 5 bases, with 4 bases of the junction left unmatched. The CDR3 loop is CASSLMQGAETQYF. The CDR3 region has the DNA TGTGCCAGCAGCTTAATGCAGGGGGCTGAGACCCAGTACTTC.

The rearrangement links TRBV7-7 to TRBJ2-1, with D perhaps matching TRBD1 or TRBD2 (5 bases each). This CDR3 is built from 13 residues. Trimming removed 5 bases at V and 15 bases at J, with 20 bases between. The germline V gene has CDR1 SSHAT and CDR2 FNYEAQ (reference sequence). The chain's CDR3 is CASSPGPGREVFF. The CDR3 DNA reads TGTGCCAGCAGCCCGGGGCCGGGCAGGGAAGTGTTCTTC. Full variable domain (rest looked up from reference TRBV7-7 and TRBJ2-1): GAGVSQSPRYKVTKRGQDVTLRCDPISSHATLYWYQQALGQGPEFLTYFNYEAQPDKSGLPSDRFSAERPEGSISTLTIQRTEQRDSAMYRCASSPGPGREVFFGPGTRLTVL.

The rearrangement joins TRBV6-5 to TRBJ1-5; D not certain. Trimming cost V 2 bases and J 5 bases, with 7 bases left between them. Germline loops: CDR1 MNHEY, CDR2 SVGAGI. The CDR3 covers 13 residues. In DNA, the CDR3 is TGTGCCAGCAGTTACATGGCAGATCAGCCCCAGCATTTT. This codes for CASSYMADQPQHF.

The V gene is TRBV6-1, the J gene TRBJ1-2, with D uncertain. Germline V gene sequence: CDR1 MNHNS, CDR2 SASEGT. The CDR3 sequence is 15 residues long. V was shortened by 0 bases and J by 4 bases, with 12 bases between the two germline ends. DNA for the CDR3: TGTGCCAGCAGTGAAGCAAATCCGTCAGCCTATGGCTACACCTTC. Its protein product is CASSEANPSAYGYTF.

As to this clone: Other DNA variants within this sample encode the same CDR3. V usage is TRBV7-3 and J usage is TRBJ2-3; D is perhaps TRBD1 (6 bases). The V end was cut by 8 bases, the J end by 4 bases, with 13 bases between. CDR1 SGHTA and CDR2 FQGTGA come from the germline V gene. The CDR3 covers 13 residues. This CDR3 is CASGAGASDTQYF. The CDR3 nucleotides are TGTGCCAGCGGCGCAGGGGCATCAGATACGCAGTATTTT.

The chain combines TRBV29-1 with TRBJ1-1, with unresolved D. This CDR3 spans 12 amino acids. V was shortened by 3 bases and J by 1 base, with 6 bases between the two germline ends. CDR1 and CDR2 from the germline V gene are SQVTM and ANQGSEA. This CDR3 reads CSVDNGNTEAFF. In nucleotides, the CDR3 is TGCAGCGTTGATAACGGGAACACTGAAGCTTTCTTT. The full variable domain, in which reference TRBV29-1 and TRBJ1-1 provide the parts outside the CDR3, is SAVISQKPSRDICQRGTSLTIQCQVDSQVTMMFWYRQQPGQSLTLIATANQGSEATYESGFVIDKFPISRPNLTFSTLTVSNMSPEDSSIYLCSVDNGNTEAFFGQGTRLTVV.

This sequence joins TRBV18 and TRBJ1-1; no definite D call. The germline gives CDR1 KGHSH, CDR2 LQKENI. The CDR3 length is 14 residues. Trimming stripped 8 bases from V and 2 bases from J, with 15 bases between. The CDR3 bases are TGTGCCAGCCTTCCCTCCAGACAAAACACTGAAGCTTTCTTT. This translates into CASLPSRQNTEAFF.

V gene TRBV6-6 combines with J gene TRBJ2-3; 9 bases map to TRBD2. The germline gives CDR1 MNHNY, CDR2 SVGAGI (reference sequence). CDR3 size: 16 residues. CDR3: CATTAGAGGGTDTQYF. The DNA for the CDR3 is TGTGCGACCACGGCTGGAGCGGGGGGCGGGACAGATACGCAGTATTTT.

V gene TRBV10-1 combines with J gene TRBJ2-1; 7 bases map to TRBD1. The ends lost 6 bases at V and 3 bases at J; junction bases unmatched: 2. CDR1 and CDR2 (germline): WNHNN, SYGVQD (reference sequence). CDR3 size: 13 residues. CDR3 loop: CASRGDSYNEQFF. For the CDR3, the DNA is TGCGCCAGCAGGGGGGACAGCTACAATGAGCAGTTCTTC.

The chain links TRBV30 to TRBJ2-2, with D unclear. The CDR3 contains 15 residues. Germline CDR1 and CDR2: GTSNPN and SVGIG (reference sequence). Deletions cut 3 bases from V and 1 base from J, with 12 bases between. The DNA for the CDR3 is TGTGCCTGGAGCAAATGGACGGTGAACACCGGGGAGCTGTTTTTT. The encoded protein is CAWSKWTVNTGELFF. Supplemented by reference TRBV30 and TRBJ2-2, the full variable domain reads SQTIHQWPATLVQPVGSPLSLECTVEGTSNPNLYWYRQAAGRGLQLLFYSVGIGQISSEVPQNLSASRPQDRQFILSSKKLLLSDSGFYLCAWSKWTVNTGELFFGEGSRLTVL.

This rearrangement joins TRBV5-1 to TRBJ1-5; D is unclear. The CDR3 consists of 18 residues. Trimming pared 8 bases from V and 5 bases from J, leaving 29 bases between. In germline, CDR1 is SGHRS, CDR2 YFSETQ. The CDR3 protein is CARRQEAVRSPLYQPQHF. The CDR3, as DNA: TGCGCCAGACGTCAAGAAGCGGTCAGGTCCCCCTTATATCAGCCCCAGCATTTT.

The genes are TRBV2 and TRBJ2-1, with TRBD2 matching 9 bases. Germline assignment: CDR1 SNHLY and CDR2 FYNNEI. J gave up 7 bases and V 3 bases, and 7 bases lay outside the gene matches. This CDR3 is built from 15 residues. This CDR3 is CASSDGLAGINEQFF. In DNA, the CDR3 is TGTGCCAGCAGTGATGGTCTAGCGGGGATAAATGAGCAGTTCTTC.

This chain links TRBV6-1 with TRBJ2-7; perhaps TRBD2 as D (5 bases). CDR1 MNHNS and CDR2 SASEGT come from the germline V gene. V lost 4 bases and J lost 4, with 23 bases in between. The CDR3 is 17 residues long. Here the CDR3 DNA reads TGTGCCAGCAGTGGACTTCTCGGAGCGGCCTTTGGATACGAGCAGTACTTC. Protein: CASSGLLGAAFGYEQYF.

The chain links TRBV10-2 to TRBJ2-7, with D possibly called TRBD1 or TRBD2 (5 bases each). Germline V lookup: CDR1 WSHSY, CDR2 SAAADI. The CDR3 totals 13 residues. Trimming stripped 5 bases from V and 3 bases from J, with 11 bases between. The CDR3 sequence is CASSLGPGYEQYF. CDR3 nucleotide sequence: TGCGCCAGCAGTTTGGGACCCGGCTACGAGCAGTACTTC.

CDR3 DNA: TGTGCCACCTCCTCGGGACAGGGGAGGCCCCAGCATTTT. Its translation is CATSSGQGRPQHF. The chain recombines TRBV19 with TRBJ1-5; 10 nucleotides match TRBD1. CDR3 length: 13 amino acids. The germline gives CDR1 LNHDA, CDR2 SQIVND (reference sequence). The J segment lost 9 bases and the V segment lost 10 bases, leaving 9 bases of the junction unmatched.

This chain's CDR3 is CASSGTTGTSFEQYF. The CDR3 DNA reads as TGTGCCAGCAGTGGCACCACAGGGACATCTTTCGAGCAGTACTTC. The chain carries TRBV25-1 and TRBJ2-7; D is possibly TRBD1 (6 bases). V shed 4 bases and J shed 6 bases, with 19 bases lying between them. This CDR3 is 15 amino acids long. Germline CDR1 reads MGHDK; CDR2 reads SYGVNS.

The chain uses TRBV28 and TRBJ2-7; 14 bases are a match to TRBD2. This CDR3 contains 17 residues. V was pared by 10 bases and J by 2 bases, with 13 bases of the junction left unmatched. In germline, CDR1 is MDHEN, CDR2 SYDVKM. The CDR3 DNA sequence: TGTGCCATTGGACCCCCTACGGGACTAGCGGGAGCCTACGAGCAGTACTTC. Encoded protein: CAIGPPTGLAGAYEQYF.

This clone was recorded a few times. The genes are TRBV6-4 and TRBJ1-5; 10 nucleotides match TRBD1. Per germline, CDR1 MRHNA and CDR2 SNTAGT. Germline trimming cut 0 bases from V and 5 bases from J; bases unmatched to any gene: 16. The CDR3 has 20 residues. CDR3 bases: TGTGCCAGCAGTGACTCCCGTCCCGGGACAGGGGAGGTGCTCGATCAGCCCCAGCATTTT. Its protein is CASSDSRPGTGEVLDQPQHF.

The chain joins TRBV6-5 to TRBJ2-7; weak D call: TRBD2 (6 bases). The CDR3 loop spans 15 amino acids. From germline, CDR1 is MNHEY and CDR2 SVGAGI. V lost 0 bases and J lost 5, with 14 bases in between. The CDR3 loop is CASSYSSSGVNEQYF. In DNA form, the CDR3 reads TGTGCCAGCAGTTACTCGAGCTCGGGAGTCAACGAGCAGTACTTC.

This clone was counted only a few times. Distinct nucleotide sequences in the sample also encode this CDR3. The rearrangement uses TRBV6-5 and TRBJ1-1; D might be TRBD1 (5 bases). CDR1 is MNHEY and CDR2 is SVGAGI in the germline V gene. V lost 6 bases, J lost 5 bases, and 10 bases lay in between. CDR3 length: 12 amino acids. The CDR3 coding sequence is TGTGCCAGCAGAAGGGGTGGGACTGAAGCTTTCTTT. Its protein is CASRRGGTEAFF.

This chain uses TRBV9 with TRBJ2-4; D gene uncertain. Looked up from germline, CDR1 is SGDLS and CDR2 is YYNGEE. The CDR3 length is 14 residues. The V end was cut by 0 bases, the J end by 6 bases, with 10 bases between. The CDR3 is CASSVEGVANIQYF. In nucleotides, the CDR3 is TGTGCCAGCAGCGTAGAAGGAGTTGCAAACATTCAGTACTTC. Filled out from reference TRBV9 and TRBJ2-4, the complete variable domain reads DSGVTQTPKHLITATGQRVTLRCSPRSGDLSVYWYQQSLDQGLQFLIQYYNGEERAKGNILERFSAQQFPDLHSELNLSSLELGDSALYFCASSVEGVANIQYFGAGTRLSVL.

The genes are TRBV7-2 and TRBJ2-7; 8 bases align to TRBD2. V shed 4 bases and J 6 bases; nucleotides not matched to a gene: 14. Per germline, CDR1 SGHTA and CDR2 FQGNSA. The CDR3 is 16 amino acids. CDR3: CASSSQGAGAGSEQYF. CDR3 in DNA: TGTGCCAGCAGCTCCCAAGGAGCGGGAGCTGGGAGCGAGCAGTACTTC.